The 17 T cell receptor beta chains below come from one sample, sequenced in a study of T cell responses to AZD1222 COVID-19 vaccine. Data came from immunoSEQ multiplex PCR; TCRdb stores just in-frame clones and leaves some out. This table holds roughly 97,000 clones, about 88% found once. The sample in question was peripheral blood, obtained on day 0 of AZD1222 vaccination. The receptors were gathered from an adult in good health.

The rearrangement joins TRBV7-9 to TRBJ2-7, with 10 positions matching TRBD1. Germline V gene data show CDR1 as SEHNR and CDR2 as FQNEAQ (reference sequence). The CDR3 is made up of 13 amino acids. Trimming removed 7 bases from V and 2 bases from J; junction bases left unmatched: 2. The CDR3 region is CASNGQGAYEQYF. The DNA of the CDR3 is TGTGCCAGCAACGGACAGGGGGCCTACGAGCAGTACTTC. Together with reference TRBV7-9 and TRBJ2-7, the CDR3 gives the full variable domain: DTGVSQNPRHKITKRGQNVTFRCDPISEHNRLYWYRQTLGQGPEFLTYFQNEAQLEKSRLLSDRFSAERPKGSFSTLEIQRTEQGDSAMYLCASNGQGAYEQYFGPGTRLTVT.

The J gene is TRBJ1-5, the V gene TRBV27, with D perhaps TRBD1 (5 bases). CDR1 is MNHEY, CDR2 SMNVEV, per germline (reference sequence). V was clipped by 6 bases and J by 0 bases, with 12 bases between them. The CDR3 is 15 residues long. The CDR3 loop is CASREGLLSNQPQHF. In DNA form, the CDR3 reads TGTGCCAGCAGAGAGGGGTTACTTAGCAATCAGCCCCAGCATTTT.

The chain links TRBV19 to TRBJ1-5; the D is unclear. CDR1 and CDR2 (germline): LNHDA, SQIVND (reference sequence). The CDR3 is 15 amino acids. V lost 0 bases and J 9 bases, leaving 15 bases between the germline ends. CDR3: CASSIDFPGERPQHF. The CDR3 nucleotides read TGTGCCAGTAGTATAGATTTCCCCGGGGAGCGGCCCCAGCATTTT.

The rearrangement uses TRBV2 and TRBJ2-1, with 9 bases identical to TRBD1. V lost 5 bases to trimming and J lost 7 bases; unmatched junction nucleotides: 6. This CDR3 has 14 residues. CDR1 is SNHLY, CDR2 FYNNEI, per germline. Written as DNA, the CDR3 is TGTGCCAGCAGTAGGGTTGGGACAGGGAATGAGCAGTTCTTC. This sequence encodes CASSRVGTGNEQFF.

The V and J genes are TRBV2 and TRBJ1-2, with 8 nucleotides matching TRBD1. V gave up 5 bases and J gave up 3 bases; unmatched junction bases: 11. This CDR3 contains 16 residues. Germline V gene lookup returns CDR1 SNHLY and CDR2 FYNNEI. CDR3 DNA: TGTGCCAGCAGTTTTTCCACCTCGACAGGGGACTATGGCTACACCTTC. Translating it yields CASSFSTSTGDYGYTF.

This clone appeared a single time. This rearrangement joins TRBV4-1 to TRBJ1-1, with TRBD1 matching over 12 bases. CDR1 is MGHRA, CDR2 YSYEKL, per germline. The CDR3 is 17 residues long. J gave up 2 bases and V 0 bases, and 4 bases lay outside the gene matches. CDR3: CASSQEPGQGANTEAFF. The CDR3 bases are TGCGCCAGCAGCCAAGAACCGGGACAGGGGGCAAACACTGAAGCTTTCTTT.

About this clone itself: Mismatch with germline at one junction end may stem from a read error. The chain links TRBV7-7 to TRBJ2-1; 9 nucleotides line up with TRBD1. This CDR3 spans 16 amino acids. CDR1 is SSHAT and CDR2 is FNYEAQ in the germline V gene (reference sequence). Here the CDR3 reads CASSLGGQGVYNEQFF. In DNA, the CDR3 is TGTGCTAGCAGCTTAGGGGGACAGGGTGTTTACAATGAGCAGTTCTTC. The variable domain in full, with the rest retrieved from reference TRBV7-7 and TRBJ2-1, is GAGVSQSPRYKVTKRGQDVTLRCDPISSHATLYWYQQALGQGPEFLTYFNYEAQPDKSGLPSDRFSAERPEGSISTLTIQRTEQRDSAMYRCASSLGGQGVYNEQFFGPGTRLTVL.

The chain is built from TRBV18 and TRBJ1-1; 8 nucleotides line up with TRBD1. This CDR3 comprises 15 residues. V was clipped by 3 bases and J by 4 bases; unmatched bases: 7. CDR1 and CDR2 from the germline V gene are KGHSH and LQKENI. CDR3 in amino acids: CASSPSQTGGTEAFF. The CDR3 region has the DNA TGTGCCAGCTCACCCAGCCAAACAGGGGGCACTGAAGCTTTCTTT.

This chain joins TRBV5-1 and TRBJ2-3; 9 bases are shared with TRBD2. This CDR3 is built from 15 residues. V gave up 2 bases and J gave up 4 bases; unmatched junction bases: 5. Looked up from germline, CDR1 is SGHRS and CDR2 is YFSETQ. In DNA, the CDR3 is TGCGCCAGCAGCTTTTCTAGCGGGGATCCAGATACGCAGTATTTT. The encoded protein is CASSFSSGDPDTQYF.

For this clone: The same CDR3 arises from other DNA sequences in this sample as well. The V gene is TRBV7-9, the J gene TRBJ1-1, with D unclear. Trimming removed 0 bases at V and 4 bases at J, with 6 bases between. This CDR3 contains 13 residues. Germline V gene sequence: CDR1 SEHNR, CDR2 FQNEAQ (reference sequence). In DNA, the CDR3 is TGTGCCAGCAGCTTAGCGCGGGTCACTGAAGCTTTCTTT. Encoded protein: CASSLARVTEAFF.

This chain joins TRBV27 and TRBJ1-1; D gene uncertain. The V end lost 6 bases, the J end lost 3 bases, and 11 bases lay between the germline ends. The CDR3 is 13 amino acids. Germline-derived CDR1 and CDR2 are MNHEY and SMNVEV (reference sequence). The CDR3 is CASSLKSYTEAFF. The CDR3 nucleotides read TGTGCCAGCAGCCTCAAAAGTTACACTGAAGCTTTCTTT.

This clone was seen just once. This chain connects TRBV9 to TRBJ1-2, with no clear D. V lost 3 bases, J lost 5 bases, and 8 bases lay in between. Germline-derived CDR1 and CDR2 are SGDLS and YYNGEE. This CDR3 comprises 12 residues. The chain's CDR3 is CASSDWIYGYTF. The CDR3, as DNA: TGTGCCAGCAGCGATTGGATTTATGGCTACACCTTC.

A few counts support this clone. As DNA, the CDR3 is TGTGCCTGGAGTGTCGACAGGGGAAGGTACGAGCAGTACTTC. Its protein is CAWSVDRGRYEQYF. The chain links TRBV30 to TRBJ2-7, with TRBD1 matching 8 bases. The length of the CDR3 is 14 residues. V was pared by 0 bases and J by 4 bases, with 5 bases of the junction left unmatched. Germline V gene data show CDR1 as GTSNPN and CDR2 as SVGIG (reference sequence).

This sequence joins TRBV7-2 and TRBJ2-6; TRBD1 agrees at 9 bases. This CDR3 has 17 residues. Germline V gene data show CDR1 as SGHTA and CDR2 as FQGNSA. The V segment lost 0 bases and the J segment 6 bases; nucleotides outside the gene matches: 6. This CDR3 reads CASSLASGQGKANVLTF. CDR3 bases: TGTGCCAGCAGCTTAGCCAGTGGACAGGGGAAGGCCAACGTCCTGACTTTC.

This clone appeared a few times. The CDR3 does not close with the conserved phenylalanine or tryptophan, likely indicating a read error. The DNA is left out, because the CDR3 cannot be placed on it with certainty; the CDR3 is given as TCRdb lists it. This sequence joins TRBV5-1 and TRBJ1-6; the table names TRBD1, a call not compared with the DNA. The length of the CDR3 is 10 amino acids, counting both ends. CDR1 is SGHRS, CDR2 YFSETQ, per germline. Here the CDR3 reads CASSKDRPGV.

This chain joins TRBV6-1 and TRBJ1-3, with D possibly being TRBD1 (6 bases). Trimming left V 3 bases short and J 3 bases short, with 15 bases between. Germline values: CDR1 MNHNS, CDR2 SASEGT. The CDR3 is 16 residues long. The CDR3 nucleotides are TGTGCCAGCAGTGATTCTGGGACAAGAAGTGGAAACACCATATATTTT. It codes for CASSDSGTRSGNTIYF.

This clone was seen just once. The genes are TRBV19 and TRBJ1-6; 9 bases line up with TRBD1. Germline V lookup: CDR1 LNHDA, CDR2 SQIVND (reference sequence). Unmatched junction bases numbered 5, after V lost 6 bases and J lost 8 bases. This CDR3 contains 14 residues. CDR3 amino acids: CASSNRDRDSPLHF. The CDR3 region has the DNA TGTGCCAGTAGCAACCGGGACAGGGATTCACCCCTCCACTTT. Full variable domain (missing parts from reference TRBV19 and TRBJ1-6): DGGITQSPKYLFRKEGQNVTLSCEQNLNHDAMYWYRQDPGQGLRLIYYSQIVNDFQKGDIAEGYSVSREKKESFPLTVTSAQKNPTAFYLCASSNRDRDSPLHFGNGTRLTVT.